This T cell receptor beta chain originates from a study of blood T cell repertoires in COVID-19. Study in general: There were acute and convalescent COVID-19 samples, and they came from the United States, Italy and Spain. Nucleic acid was either cDNA or gDNA, and it came from T cells, B-cell-depleted T cells, or PBMCs.

Patients in Seattle were enrolled during active infection, then followed longitudinally. V gave up 5 bases and J gave up 3 bases; unmatched junction bases: 5. This CDR3 is 14 amino acids long. Germline V lookup: CDR1 SGHRS, CDR2 YFSETQ. This clone appeared once. In the source study's methods: Amplification from reference gene primers served as the basis for estimated nucleated cell counts. Clones were sequenced by immunoSEQ multiplex PCR, and TCRdb holds only the in-frame ones, with some missing. V and J calls and clone size are those listed in that table; D and trimming were worked out from the DNA. The sample yields 300,000 to 400,000 clones, approximately 87% seen once.

This clonotype was sampled from a woman between 25 and 40 years old with COVID-19, enrolled during active disease. Sequenced: peripheral blood. The chain employs TRBV5-1 and TRBJ2-7; 10 bases fit TRBD2. CDR3 region: CASRGTSDHYEQYF. The CDR3 bases are TGCGCCAGCAGGGGGACTAGCGACCACTACGAGCAGTACTTC.